The T cell receptor (beta chain) described here comes from a study of blood T cell repertoires in COVID-19. Study information: Sources were T cells, B-cell-depleted T cells, or PBMCs; the material itself was cDNA or gDNA.

Original processing notes: Using reference gene primer amplification, nucleated cell counts were estimated. Data came from immunoSEQ multiplex PCR; TCRdb stores just in-frame clones and leaves some out. V, J and clone size derive from that table, while D and trimming were established from the DNA sequence. Found here are tens of thousands of clones, roughly nine tenths of them singletons; the top ten hold about a sixth. The germline gives CDR1 MDHEN, CDR2 SYDVKM. The CDR3 sequence is 16 residues long. Trimming at V came to 5 bases and at J to 9 bases, leaving 13 bases not matched to a gene. The sequence was obtained from an elderly man in a cohort sampled during active COVID-19. V usage is TRBV28 and J usage is TRBJ1-6; 7 bases map to TRBD1. The material sequenced was peripheral blood. CDR3 DNA: TGTGCCAGCAGTCACCGGGACAGTAAAGTCCTTTCACCCCTCCACTTT. It translates to CASSHRDSKVLSPLHF. The full variable domain, its missing parts supplied by reference TRBV28 and TRBJ1-6, is DVKVTQSSRYLVKRTGEKVFLECVQDMDHENMFWYRQDPGLGLRLIYFSYDVKMKEKGDIPEGYSVSREKKERFSLILESASTNQTSMYLCASSHRDSKVLSPLHFGNGTRLTVT.